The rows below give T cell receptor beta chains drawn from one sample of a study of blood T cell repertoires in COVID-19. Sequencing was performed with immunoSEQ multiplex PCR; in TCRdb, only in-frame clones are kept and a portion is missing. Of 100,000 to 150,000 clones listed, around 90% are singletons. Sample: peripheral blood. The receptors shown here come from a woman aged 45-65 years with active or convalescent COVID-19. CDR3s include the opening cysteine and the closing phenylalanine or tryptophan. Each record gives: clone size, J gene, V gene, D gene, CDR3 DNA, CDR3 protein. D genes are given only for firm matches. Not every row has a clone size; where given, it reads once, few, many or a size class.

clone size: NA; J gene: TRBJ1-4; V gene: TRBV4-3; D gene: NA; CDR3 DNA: TGCGCCAGCAGCCAAGATAGCCTTAAAACAGGGTGGGGGGGTGAAAAACTGTTTTTT; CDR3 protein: CASSQDSLKTGWGGEKLFF
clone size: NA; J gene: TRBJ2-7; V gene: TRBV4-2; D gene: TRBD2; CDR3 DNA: TGTGCCAGCAGCCCCGGAGCTAGCGGGTCGAAGGGATCCTACGAGCAGTACTTC; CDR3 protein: CASSPGASGSKGSYEQYF
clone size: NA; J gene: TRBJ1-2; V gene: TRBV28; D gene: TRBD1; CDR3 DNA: TGTGCCATCGACCCGGACAGGTCGCTGGATGGCTACACCTTC; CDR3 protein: CAIDPDRSLDGYTF
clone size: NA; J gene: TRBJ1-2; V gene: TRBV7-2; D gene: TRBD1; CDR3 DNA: TGTGCCAGCAGCACCCGGACAGGGGGCTACTATGGCTACACCTTC; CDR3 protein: CASSTRTGGYYGYTF
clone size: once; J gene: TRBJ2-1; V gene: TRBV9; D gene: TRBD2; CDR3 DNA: TGTGCCAGCAGCCCCGGGAGGCGCGGGTCTAACGATGAGCAGTTCTTC; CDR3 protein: CASSPGRRGSNDEQFF
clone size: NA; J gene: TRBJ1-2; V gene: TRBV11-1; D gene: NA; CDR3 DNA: TGTGCCAGCAGCCTGACGGGGTTTGAAGGCTACACCTTC; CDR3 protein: CASSLTGFEGYTF
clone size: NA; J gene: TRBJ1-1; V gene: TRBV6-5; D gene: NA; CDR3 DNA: TGTGCCAGCAGTTACTCGATGGCGGGTGAAGCTTTCTTT; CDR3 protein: CASSYSMAGEAFF
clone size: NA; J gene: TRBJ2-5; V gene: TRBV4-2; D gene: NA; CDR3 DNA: TGTGCCAGCAGCCAAGATATACTAGCCGAGACCCAGTACTTC; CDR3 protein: CASSQDILAETQYF
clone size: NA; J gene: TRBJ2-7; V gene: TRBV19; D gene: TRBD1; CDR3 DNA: TGTGCCAGTAGTGTCCGGGACAGCTACGAGCAGTACTTC; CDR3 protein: CASSVRDSYEQYF
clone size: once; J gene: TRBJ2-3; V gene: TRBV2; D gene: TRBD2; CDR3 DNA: TGTGCCAGCAGTGTGAGGACGAGCGGGACTTCATATACGCAGTATTTT; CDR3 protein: CASSVRTSGTSYTQYF
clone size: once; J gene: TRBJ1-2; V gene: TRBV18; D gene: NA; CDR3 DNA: TGTGCCAGCTCACTAACCGAAGGGGGGGACGGCTACACCTTC; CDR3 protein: CASSLTEGGDGYTF
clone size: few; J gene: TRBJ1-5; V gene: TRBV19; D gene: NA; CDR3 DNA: TGTGCCAGTAGTATGGGTGGAGGGCCCCAGCATTTT; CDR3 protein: CASSMGGGPQHF
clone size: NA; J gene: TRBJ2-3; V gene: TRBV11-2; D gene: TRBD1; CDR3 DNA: TGTGCCAGCAGCTTAGCGACAGGGCGGGCAGATACGCAGTATTTT; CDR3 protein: CASSLATGRADTQYF
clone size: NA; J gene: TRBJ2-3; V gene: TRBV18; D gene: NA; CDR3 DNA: TGTGCCAGCTCACCATCTGATACGCAGTATTTT; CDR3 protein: CASSPSDTQYF
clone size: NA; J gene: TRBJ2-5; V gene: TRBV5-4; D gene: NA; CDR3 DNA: TGTGCCAGCAGCGGTAGATCGGGACAAGAGACCCAGTACTTC; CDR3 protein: CASSGRSGQETQYF
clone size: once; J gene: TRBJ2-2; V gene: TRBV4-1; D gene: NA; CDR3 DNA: TGCGCCAGCAGCCAAGATCCGGGGAGGAGGAACGCCGGGGAGCTGTTTTTT; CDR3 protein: CASSQDPGRRNAGELFF
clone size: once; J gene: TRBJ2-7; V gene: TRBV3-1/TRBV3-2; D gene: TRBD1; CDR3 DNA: TGTGCCAGCAGCCAAGGAGGACAGGTGGCCTACGAGCAGTACTTC; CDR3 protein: CASSQGGQVAYEQYF
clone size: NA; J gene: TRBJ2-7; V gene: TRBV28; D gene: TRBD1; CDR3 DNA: TGTGCCAGCAGTTCTACCGGGACAGGGGCCTACGAGCAGTACTTC; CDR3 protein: CASSSTGTGAYEQYF
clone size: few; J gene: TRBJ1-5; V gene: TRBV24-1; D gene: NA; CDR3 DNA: TGTGCCACCAGTGATGGTGGACATCATCGCCAGCATTTT; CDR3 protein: CATSDGGHHRQHF
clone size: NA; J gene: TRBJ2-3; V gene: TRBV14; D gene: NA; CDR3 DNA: TGTGCCAGCAGCCAAGCAAATACGCAGTATTTT; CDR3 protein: CASSQANTQYF
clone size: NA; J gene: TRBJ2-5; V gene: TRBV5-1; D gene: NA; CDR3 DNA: TGCGCCAGCAGCTTCGAGGCTACAGGGGAGACCCAGTACTTC; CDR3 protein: CASSFEATGETQYF
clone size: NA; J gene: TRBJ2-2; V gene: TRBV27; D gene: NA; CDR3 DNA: TGTGCCAGCAGTTCACAAAGGTGGAGGGCCGGAGACGGGGAGCTGTTTTTT; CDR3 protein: CASSSQRWRAGDGELFF